This TCR beta chain emerged from a study of CD8 T cells in Susac syndrome. Reverse transcription of about 0.5 to 1 ug RNA used random hexamers. Via MiXCR, TCRdb re-called the immunoSEQ multiplex PCR reads, giving one row per CDR3 protein. The table lists 300,000 to 350,000 distinct CDR3 sequences, about 91% of them singletons. Negative isolation yielded CD4+ and CD8+ T cells, and FACS enriched TEMRA cells. The ends were cut back, 6 bases at V and 4 bases at J, with 12 bases in the middle. In germline, CDR1 is KGHSH, CDR2 LQKENI. The CDR3 loop spans 13 amino acids. This clonotype came up a few times. The chain uses TRBV18 and TRBJ2-5; the D gene could be TRBD1 or TRBD2 (5 bases each). The source of this sequence is a human donor with multiple sclerosis. Sequencing input: CD4+ T cells from PBMCs. DNA of the CDR3: TGTGCCAGCTCCCCTGGGACCTCAGAGACCCAGTACTTC. Protein product: CASSPGTSETQYF.